These T cell receptor beta chains were read from a single sample in a study of cytotoxic CD8 clonotypes in ibrutinib-treated CLL. Clones were sequenced by immunoSEQ multiplex PCR, and TCRdb holds only the in-frame ones, with some missing. The sample carries about 130,000 clones, less than 90% recorded once. Material: PBMCs, obtained after 24 months of ibrutinib treatment. The receptors were sampled from a human donor with chronic lymphocytic leukemia. The CDR3 runs from the conserved cysteine through the conserved F or W. D genes are given only for firm matches. Expanded clones get a size class; other rows say once, few or many, or leave the size out.

clone size,J gene,V gene,D gene,CDR3 DNA,CDR3 protein
.,TRBJ1-2,TRBV28,TRBD1,TGTGCCAGCAGGCGGGGACAGTCATATGGCTACACCTTC,CASRRGQSYGYTF
.,TRBJ2-7,TRBV7-2,.,TGTGCCAGCAGCCGTTCCTACGAGCAGTACTTC,CASSRSYEQYF
.,TRBJ1-2,TRBV5-3,.,TGTGCCAGAAGCTTGTGGGAAAGGACCCAACCCACGATCTATGGCTACACCTTC,CARSLWERTQPTIYGYTF
.,TRBJ2-1,TRBV9,TRBD2,TGTGCCAGCAACCGACTAGCGGGGGATGAGCAGTTCTTC,CASNRLAGDEQFF
once,TRBJ1-1,TRBV7-2,TRBD1,TGTGCCAGCAGCAAAAACAGGGGGTGGGCTGAAGCTTTCTTT,CASSKNRGWAEAFF
.,TRBJ1-2,TRBV2,.,TGTGCCAGCAGCCAAGGGCTGGAGGATGGCTACACCTTC,CASSQGLEDGYTF
.,TRBJ1-1,TRBV2,.,TGTGCCAGCAGGGACGGACCTTACACTGAAGCTTTCTTT,CASRDGPYTEAFF
.,TRBJ1-6,TRBV6-6,.,TGTGCCAGCACACGGGATTCGAATTCACCCCTCCACTTT,CASTRDSNSPLHF
.,TRBJ1-4,TRBV6-5,TRBD1,TGTGCCAGCAGGCGGGACAGGTGGACTAATGAAAAACTGTTTTTT,CASRRDRWTNEKLFF
once,TRBJ2-6,TRBV9,.,TGTGCCAGCAGCGTAGGGGACATTCTGACAGGGGCCAACGTCCTGACTTTC,CASSVGDILTGANVLTF
.,TRBJ2-1,TRBV6-5,TRBD2,TGTGCCAGCAGTACGGGACTACACAATGAGCAGTTCTTC,CASSTGLHNEQFF
.,TRBJ2-1,TRBV18,.,TGTGCCAGCTCACCACAACAGGGACACAATGAGCAGTTCTTC,CASSPQQGHNEQFF
.,TRBJ1-1,TRBV5-4,.,TGTGCCAGCAGCTTTCGGGGGAACACTGAAGCTTTCTTT,CASSFRGNTEAFF
.,TRBJ1-6,TRBV10-2,.,TGCGCCAGCAGTGAGGGCGCGAGGTCCTATAATTCACCCCTCCACTTT,CASSEGARSYNSPLHF
.,TRBJ1-4,TRBV6-5,.,TGTGCCAGCACCGGGGGAACTAATGAAAAACTGTTTTTT,CASTGGTNEKLFF
.,TRBJ1-6,TRBV9,TRBD1,TGTGCCAGCAGCGTAGGGACAGGGGATTCACCCCTCCACTTT,CASSVGTGDSPLHF
.,TRBJ1-2,TRBV11-1,.,TGTGCCAGCAGTTTCACAGAGGAAGGCTACACCTTC,CASSFTEEGYTF